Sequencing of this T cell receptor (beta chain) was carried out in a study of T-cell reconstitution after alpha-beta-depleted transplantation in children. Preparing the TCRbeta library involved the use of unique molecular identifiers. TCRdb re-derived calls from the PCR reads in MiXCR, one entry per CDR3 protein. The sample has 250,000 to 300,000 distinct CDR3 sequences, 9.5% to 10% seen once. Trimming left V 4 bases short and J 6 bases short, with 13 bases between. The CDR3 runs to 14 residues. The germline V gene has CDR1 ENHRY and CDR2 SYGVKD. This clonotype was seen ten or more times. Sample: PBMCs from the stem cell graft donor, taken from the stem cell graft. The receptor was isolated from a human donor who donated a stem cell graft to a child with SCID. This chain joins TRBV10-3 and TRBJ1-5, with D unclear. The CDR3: CAISVAGGIQPQHF. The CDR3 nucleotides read TGTGCCATCAGTGTCGCAGGCGGCATTCAGCCCCAGCATTTT.